A selection of T cell receptor beta chains follows, all from one sample in a study of beta chain features in type 1 diabetes. Some clones are missing from TCRdb's copy, which holds only in-frame ones; the method was immunoSEQ multiplex PCR. The sample lists some 330,000 clones; over 9.5% were seen once. Sequenced sample: naive CD4+ T cells from blood. The receptors originated from a woman in her late teens or twenties with type 1 diabetes. CDR3s include the opening cysteine and the closing phenylalanine or tryptophan. D genes are given only for firm matches. Not every row has a clone size; where given, it reads once, few, many or a size class.

TRBJ1-5,NA,TRBV29-1,NA,CSVRGQSNQPQHF,TGCAGCGTCCGCGGACAGAGTAATCAGCCCCAGCATTTT
TRBJ2-2,NA,TRBV29-1,NA,CSEMRQERETGELFF,TGCAGCGAAATGCGGCAGGAACGGGAAACCGGGGAGCTGTTTTTT
TRBJ2-3,TRBD2,TRBV5-1,NA,CASRSGSGTDTQYF,TGCGCCAGCAGGAGCGGGAGTGGCACAGATACGCAGTATTTT
TRBJ1-6,NA,TRBV7-3,NA,CASSPDASNSPLHF,TGTGCCAGCAGCCCAGATGCCAGTAATTCACCCCTCCACTTT
TRBJ1-2,NA,TRBV18,NA,CASSQTQWRDRSGYTF,TGTGCCAGCTCACAAACCCAGTGGAGGGACCGGAGTGGCTACACCTTC
TRBJ1-5,NA,TRBV7-2,few,CASSQRTGNQPQHF,TGTGCCAGCAGCCAAAGGACAGGCAATCAGCCCCAGCATTTT
TRBJ1-5,NA,TRBV4-2,NA,CASSQGEGRWQPQHF,TGTGCCAGCAGCCAAGGGGAGGGTAGGTGGCAGCCCCAGCATTTT
TRBJ2-1,TRBD2,TRBV14,few,CASSHSLGLAGEHNNNEQFF,TGTGCCAGCAGCCATTCTCTGGGACTAGCGGGAGAGCACAACAACAATGAGCAGTTCTTC
TRBJ1-2,NA,TRBV27,few,CASSLNPGGQEGYTF,TGTGCCAGCAGTCTCAACCCCGGGGGGCAAGAGGGCTACACCTTC
TRBJ2-1,NA,TRBV28,few,CASSLPRSSYNEQFF,TGTGCCAGCAGTTTGCCGCGGAGCTCCTACAATGAGCAGTTCTTC
TRBJ1-2,TRBD1,TRBV4-3,NA,CASSQEGQGYGYTF,TGCGCCAGCAGCCAAGAGGGACAGGGGTATGGCTACACCTTC
TRBJ2-3,NA,TRBV5-6,few,CASSLLLTDTQYF,TGTGCCAGCAGCTTGCTTTTGACAGATACGCAGTATTTT
TRBJ2-7,NA,TRBV20-1,NA,CSVSGGDEQYF,TGCAGTGTCTCGGGGGGCGACGAGCAGTACTTC
TRBJ2-5,NA,TRBV9,NA,CASSFAGLETQYF,TGTGCCAGCAGCTTCGCTGGGCTTGAGACCCAGTACTTC
TRBJ2-3,NA,TRBV7-4,few,CASSPVDTQYF,TGTGCCAGCAGCCCGGTCGATACGCAGTATTTT
TRBJ1-3,TRBD1,TRBV11-3,few,CASSPDRAGNTIYF,TGTGCCAGCAGCCCGGACAGGGCTGGAAACACCATATATTTT
TRBJ2-7,TRBD1,TRBV4-2,few,CASSQDLAGGYYEQYF,TGTGCCAGCAGCCAAGATCTAGCAGGGGGCTACTACGAGCAGTACTTC
TRBJ2-7,NA,TRBV6-6,few,CASSYDKQGSYEQYF,TGTGCCAGCAGTTACGACAAGCAGGGGTCCTACGAGCAGTACTTC
TRBJ2-7,NA,TRBV29-1,NA,CSVEEGGYEQYF,TGCAGCGTTGAAGAGGGGGGCTACGAGCAGTACTTC
TRBJ2-1,NA,TRBV9,NA,CASSVQGLIDEQFF,TGTGCCAGCAGCGTTCAGGGCCTAATCGATGAGCAGTTCTTC
TRBJ2-1,TRBD2,TRBV4-1,NA,CASSQAASGGAIRNEQFF,TGCGCCAGCAGCCAAGCGGCTAGCGGGGGGGCCATCCGCAATGAGCAGTTCTTC
TRBJ2-1,NA,TRBV7-3,few,CASSSGLNNEQFF,TGTGCCAGCAGCTCGGGACTTAACAATGAGCAGTTCTTC
TRBJ2-2,TRBD1,TRBV7-9,few,CASRARQGSGTGELFF,TGTGCCAGCAGGGCACGACAGGGGTCCGGGACCGGGGAGCTGTTTTTT
TRBJ1-5,NA,TRBV25-1,few,CASSDSNQPQHF,TGTGCCAGCAGTGACTCTAATCAGCCCCAGCATTTT
TRBJ2-7,NA,TRBV9,NA,CASSVSQERVTYEQYF,TGTGCCAGCAGCGTAAGTCAGGAGAGGGTCACCTACGAGCAGTACTTC
TRBJ1-6,NA,TRBV12-5,NA,CASGLDPGNSPLHF,TGTGCTAGTGGTTTGGACCCCGGGAATTCACCCCTCCACTTT
TRBJ2-5,NA,TRBV6-5,few,CASSYSGGVRETQYF,TGTGCCAGCAGTTACTCGGGGGGTGTTCGGGAGACCCAGTACTTC
TRBJ2-1,TRBD2,TRBV9,few,CASSVGDAGVIYNEQFF,TGTGCCAGCAGCGTGGGGGACGCGGGAGTGATCTACAATGAGCAGTTCTTC
TRBJ1-5,NA,TRBV10-3,few,CAISESVGRGTQPQHF,TGTGCCATCAGTGAGTCGGTTGGTCGGGGGACTCAGCCCCAGCATTTT
TRBJ2-7,TRBD1,TRBV2,NA,CASSPPVGQNYEQYF,TGTGCCAGCAGTCCCCCGGTGGGACAGAACTACGAGCAGTACTTC
TRBJ2-3,NA,TRBV23-1,NA,CASSPRETKSTDTQYF,TGCGCCAGCAGTCCTCGGGAGACGAAGAGCACAGATACGCAGTATTTT
TRBJ2-7,NA,TRBV28,few,CASSLPRQSYEQYF,TGTGCCAGCAGTTTACCCCGACAGAGCTACGAGCAGTACTTC
TRBJ1-6,NA,TRBV9,few,CASRGGQNYNSPLHF,TGTGCCAGCAGGGGCGGACAGAATTATAATTCACCCCTCCACTTT
TRBJ1-5,NA,TRBV29-1,NA,CSVRTTSNQPQHF,TGCAGCGTTCGGACAACCAGCAATCAGCCCCAGCATTTT
TRBJ2-3,NA,TRBV6-5,few,CASSYSIARAADTQYF,TGTGCCAGCAGTTACTCGATAGCGAGGGCGGCAGATACGCAGTATTTT
TRBJ1-1,NA,TRBV29-1,NA,CSVQGHTEAFF,TGCAGCGTTCAGGGGCACACTGAAGCTTTCTTT